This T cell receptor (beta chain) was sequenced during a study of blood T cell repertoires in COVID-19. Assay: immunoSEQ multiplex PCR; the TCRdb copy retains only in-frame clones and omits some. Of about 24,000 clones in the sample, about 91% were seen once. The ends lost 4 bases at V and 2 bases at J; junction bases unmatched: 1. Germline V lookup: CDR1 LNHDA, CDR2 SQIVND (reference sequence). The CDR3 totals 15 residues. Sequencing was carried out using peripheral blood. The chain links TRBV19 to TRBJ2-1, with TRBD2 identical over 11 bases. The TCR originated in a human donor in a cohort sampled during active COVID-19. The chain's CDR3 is CASSKTSGTYNEQFF. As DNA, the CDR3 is TGTGCCAGTAGTAAGACTAGCGGGACCTACAATGAGCAGTTCTTC.